This entry features one T cell receptor beta chain sequence. V was clipped by 3 bases and J by 4 bases; unmatched bases: 1. The length of the CDR3 is 14 residues. From germline, CDR1 is LGHNA and CDR2 YSLEER. This sample stems from a study of blood T cell repertoires in COVID-19. Study-wide context: Acute and convalescent COVID-19 samples came from the United States, Italy and Spain. T cells, B-cell-depleted T cells, or PBMCs supplied cDNA or gDNA.

One Seattle source followed patients from active infection through their disease course. How the authors handled the data: Amplified reference gene primers provided the basis for estimating nucleated cell counts. Only in-frame clones appear in the TCRdb table, and some are missing; sequencing was by immunoSEQ multiplex PCR. From that table come the V and J calls and clone size; the DNA was used to work out D and trimming. The sample shows more than 350,000 clones, about 90% of them seen only once. The V call is TRBV4-3, the J call TRBJ2-1; 9 positions agree with TRBD1. Sample: peripheral blood. The TCR was taken from a woman aged 30 to 39 with COVID-19, enrolled during active disease. Here the CDR3 reads CASSHGQGYNEQFF. DNA of the CDR3: TGCGCCAGCAGCCACGGACAGGGGTACAATGAGCAGTTCTTC.